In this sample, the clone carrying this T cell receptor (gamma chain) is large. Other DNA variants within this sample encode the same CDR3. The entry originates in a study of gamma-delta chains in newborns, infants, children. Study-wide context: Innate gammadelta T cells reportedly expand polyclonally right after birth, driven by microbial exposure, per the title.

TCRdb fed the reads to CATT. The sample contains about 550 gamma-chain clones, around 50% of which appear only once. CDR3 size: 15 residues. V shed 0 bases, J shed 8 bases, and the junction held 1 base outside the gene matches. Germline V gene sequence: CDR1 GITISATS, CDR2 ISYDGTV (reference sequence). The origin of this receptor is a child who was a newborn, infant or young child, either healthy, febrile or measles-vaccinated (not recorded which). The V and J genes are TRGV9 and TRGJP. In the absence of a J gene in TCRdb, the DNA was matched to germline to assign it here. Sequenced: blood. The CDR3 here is CALWEVKLGKKIKVF. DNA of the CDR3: TGTGCCTTGTGGGAGGTGAAGTTGGGCAAAAAAATCAAGGTATTT.